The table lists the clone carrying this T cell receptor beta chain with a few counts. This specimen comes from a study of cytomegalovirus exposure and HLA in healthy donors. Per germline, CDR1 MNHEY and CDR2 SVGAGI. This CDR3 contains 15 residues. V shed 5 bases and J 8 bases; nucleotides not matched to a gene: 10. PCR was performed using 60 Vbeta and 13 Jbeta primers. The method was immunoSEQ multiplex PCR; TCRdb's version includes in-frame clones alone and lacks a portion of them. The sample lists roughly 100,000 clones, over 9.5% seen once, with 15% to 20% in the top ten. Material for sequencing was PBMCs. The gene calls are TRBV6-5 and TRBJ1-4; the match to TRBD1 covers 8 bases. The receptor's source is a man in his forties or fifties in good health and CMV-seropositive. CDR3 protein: CASSTTGGGQEKLFF. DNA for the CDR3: TGTGCCAGCAGTACCACAGGGGGAGGGCAGGAAAAACTGTTTTTT.